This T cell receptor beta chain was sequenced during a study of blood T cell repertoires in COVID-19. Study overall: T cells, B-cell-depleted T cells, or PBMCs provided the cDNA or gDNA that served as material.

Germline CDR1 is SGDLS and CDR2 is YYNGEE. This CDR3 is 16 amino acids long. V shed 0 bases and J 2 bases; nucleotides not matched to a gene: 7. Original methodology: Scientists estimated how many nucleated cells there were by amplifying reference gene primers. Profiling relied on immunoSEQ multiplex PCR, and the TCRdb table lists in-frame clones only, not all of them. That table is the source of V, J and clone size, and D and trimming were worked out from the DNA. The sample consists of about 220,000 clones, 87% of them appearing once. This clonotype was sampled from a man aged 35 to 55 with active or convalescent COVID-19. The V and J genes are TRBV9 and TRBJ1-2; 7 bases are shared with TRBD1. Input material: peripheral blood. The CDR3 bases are TGTGCCAGCAGCGTAGGGCAGGGGGGTCGGAACTATGGCTACACCTTC. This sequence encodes CASSVGQGGRNYGYTF.